This T cell receptor beta chain emerged from a study of siplizumab effects on memory and regulatory T cells. Study outcomes and limitations: Proliferating CD4+ or CD8+ clones, roughly 75-95% of them, lacked an assignable naive or memory phenotype.

This CDR3 has 14 amino acids. The junction had 3 bases not matched to a gene; V was cut back by 6 bases and J by 6 bases. Germline V lookup: CDR1 SGHRS, CDR2 YFSETQ. For this clone: Antigen: not known.

The protocol was immunoSEQ multiplex PCR, while the TCRdb copy is restricted to in-frame clones and leaves out a portion. The sample shows 110,000 or so clones, about 94% of them seen only once. What was sequenced was non-Treg CD4+ T cells sorted from blood. This clonotype was sampled from a human donor in good health. This chain links TRBV5-1 with TRBJ2-2; 12 bases fit TRBD1. Here the CDR3 DNA reads TGCGCCAGCATGGGACAGGGGGCTTCCGGGGAGCTGTTTTTT. Its translation is CASMGQGASGELFF.